This note documents a single T cell receptor beta chain sequence. The sample originates from a study of technical replicates of blood from a handful of donors. There are 15 residues in the CDR3. Per germline, CDR1 PRHDT and CDR2 FYEKMQ (reference sequence). V was clipped by 5 bases and J by 4 bases; unmatched bases: 5. The protocol was immunoSEQ multiplex PCR, while the TCRdb copy is restricted to in-frame clones and leaves out a portion. The sample has tens of thousands of clones; 92% are singletons. This sequence was found in a human donor in good health. The rearrangement links TRBV13 to TRBJ2-7; TRBD2 matches at 13 bases. Material: T cells isolated from PBMCs. The CDR3 reads CASSGLAGVGYEQYF. CDR3 DNA sequence: TGTGCCAGCAGCGGACTAGCGGGAGTCGGGTACGAGCAGTACTTC.